This T cell receptor beta chain was retrieved from a study of cytomegalovirus exposure and HLA in healthy donors. Sequencing used immunoSEQ multiplex PCR; TCRdb keeps in-frame clones, though not all of them. The sample lists over 250,000 clones; roughly 90% were seen once. The CDR3 is made up of 15 amino acids. V lost 5 bases and J lost 7, with 18 bases in between. CDR1 is GTSNPN, CDR2 SVGIG, per germline (reference sequence). This clone was seen a single time. Its antigen is unknown. Overall study findings and caveats: Some public TCRs appeared in many individuals, while most sequences were rare.

Material for sequencing was PBMCs. This clonotype originated in a young woman in good health and CMV-seropositive. This chain joins TRBV30 and TRBJ1-6; TRBD1 might be the D (5 bases). The CDR3 spells CAWGVSGTPNSPLHF. The CDR3 DNA is TGTGCCTGGGGCGTTTCCGGGACGCCAAATTCACCCCTCCACTTT.